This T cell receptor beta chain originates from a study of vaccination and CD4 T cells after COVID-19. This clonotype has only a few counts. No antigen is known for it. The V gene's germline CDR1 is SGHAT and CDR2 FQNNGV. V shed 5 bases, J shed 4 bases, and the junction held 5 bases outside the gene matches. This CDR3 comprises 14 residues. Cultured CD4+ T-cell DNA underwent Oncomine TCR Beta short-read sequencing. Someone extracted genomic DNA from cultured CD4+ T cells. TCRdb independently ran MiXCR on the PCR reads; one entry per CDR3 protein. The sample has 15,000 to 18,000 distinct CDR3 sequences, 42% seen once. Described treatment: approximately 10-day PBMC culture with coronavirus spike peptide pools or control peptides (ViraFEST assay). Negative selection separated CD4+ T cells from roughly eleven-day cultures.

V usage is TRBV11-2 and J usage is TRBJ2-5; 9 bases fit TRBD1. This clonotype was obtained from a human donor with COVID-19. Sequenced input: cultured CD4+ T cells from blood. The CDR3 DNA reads TGTGCCAGCAGCGACCACAGGGGGCTAGAGACCCAGTACTTC. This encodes CASSDHRGLETQYF.